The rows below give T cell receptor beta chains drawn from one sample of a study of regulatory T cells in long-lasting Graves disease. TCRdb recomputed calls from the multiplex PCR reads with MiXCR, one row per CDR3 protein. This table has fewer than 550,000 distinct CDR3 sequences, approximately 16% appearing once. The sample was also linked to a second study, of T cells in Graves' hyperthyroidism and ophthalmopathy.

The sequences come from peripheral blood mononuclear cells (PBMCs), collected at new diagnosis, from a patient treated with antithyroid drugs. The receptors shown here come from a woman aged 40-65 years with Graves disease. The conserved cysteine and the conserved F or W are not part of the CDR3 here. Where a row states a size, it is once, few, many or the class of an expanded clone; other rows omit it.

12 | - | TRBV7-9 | ASSSLRGGGEQF
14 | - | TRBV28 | ASSLRRSSQSYRKF
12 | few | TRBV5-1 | ASSFSGTEQTQY
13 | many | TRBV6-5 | ASSYSETGGTEAF
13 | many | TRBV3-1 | ASSQAVGGRYGYT
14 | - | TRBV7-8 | ASSVSSGGQTDTQY
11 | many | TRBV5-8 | ASSLRGLYEQY
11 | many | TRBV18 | ASSPRSNTEAF
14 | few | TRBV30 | AWSVQLAGFPGELF
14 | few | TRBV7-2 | ASSLASTLSDTEAF
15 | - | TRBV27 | ASTPLLLAGNTDTQY
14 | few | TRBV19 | ASSIFVGGSYNEQF
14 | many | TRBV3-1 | ASSPKDRRTGNTIY
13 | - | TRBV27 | ASTAGTPSYNEQF
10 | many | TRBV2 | ASRTSGGEQY
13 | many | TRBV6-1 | ASRLAGGTYNEQF
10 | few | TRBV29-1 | SEDRGNYGYT
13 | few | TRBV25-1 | ASRGTELLGTEAF
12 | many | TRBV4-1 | ASSQNRGGTEAF
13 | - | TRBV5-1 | ASSLVSLSSYEQY
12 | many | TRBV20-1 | SPLLAGGLDTQY
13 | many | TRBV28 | ASSLWTVIGEKLF
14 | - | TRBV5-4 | ASSLAHGGAGSEAF
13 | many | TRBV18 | ASSPRAATNEKLF